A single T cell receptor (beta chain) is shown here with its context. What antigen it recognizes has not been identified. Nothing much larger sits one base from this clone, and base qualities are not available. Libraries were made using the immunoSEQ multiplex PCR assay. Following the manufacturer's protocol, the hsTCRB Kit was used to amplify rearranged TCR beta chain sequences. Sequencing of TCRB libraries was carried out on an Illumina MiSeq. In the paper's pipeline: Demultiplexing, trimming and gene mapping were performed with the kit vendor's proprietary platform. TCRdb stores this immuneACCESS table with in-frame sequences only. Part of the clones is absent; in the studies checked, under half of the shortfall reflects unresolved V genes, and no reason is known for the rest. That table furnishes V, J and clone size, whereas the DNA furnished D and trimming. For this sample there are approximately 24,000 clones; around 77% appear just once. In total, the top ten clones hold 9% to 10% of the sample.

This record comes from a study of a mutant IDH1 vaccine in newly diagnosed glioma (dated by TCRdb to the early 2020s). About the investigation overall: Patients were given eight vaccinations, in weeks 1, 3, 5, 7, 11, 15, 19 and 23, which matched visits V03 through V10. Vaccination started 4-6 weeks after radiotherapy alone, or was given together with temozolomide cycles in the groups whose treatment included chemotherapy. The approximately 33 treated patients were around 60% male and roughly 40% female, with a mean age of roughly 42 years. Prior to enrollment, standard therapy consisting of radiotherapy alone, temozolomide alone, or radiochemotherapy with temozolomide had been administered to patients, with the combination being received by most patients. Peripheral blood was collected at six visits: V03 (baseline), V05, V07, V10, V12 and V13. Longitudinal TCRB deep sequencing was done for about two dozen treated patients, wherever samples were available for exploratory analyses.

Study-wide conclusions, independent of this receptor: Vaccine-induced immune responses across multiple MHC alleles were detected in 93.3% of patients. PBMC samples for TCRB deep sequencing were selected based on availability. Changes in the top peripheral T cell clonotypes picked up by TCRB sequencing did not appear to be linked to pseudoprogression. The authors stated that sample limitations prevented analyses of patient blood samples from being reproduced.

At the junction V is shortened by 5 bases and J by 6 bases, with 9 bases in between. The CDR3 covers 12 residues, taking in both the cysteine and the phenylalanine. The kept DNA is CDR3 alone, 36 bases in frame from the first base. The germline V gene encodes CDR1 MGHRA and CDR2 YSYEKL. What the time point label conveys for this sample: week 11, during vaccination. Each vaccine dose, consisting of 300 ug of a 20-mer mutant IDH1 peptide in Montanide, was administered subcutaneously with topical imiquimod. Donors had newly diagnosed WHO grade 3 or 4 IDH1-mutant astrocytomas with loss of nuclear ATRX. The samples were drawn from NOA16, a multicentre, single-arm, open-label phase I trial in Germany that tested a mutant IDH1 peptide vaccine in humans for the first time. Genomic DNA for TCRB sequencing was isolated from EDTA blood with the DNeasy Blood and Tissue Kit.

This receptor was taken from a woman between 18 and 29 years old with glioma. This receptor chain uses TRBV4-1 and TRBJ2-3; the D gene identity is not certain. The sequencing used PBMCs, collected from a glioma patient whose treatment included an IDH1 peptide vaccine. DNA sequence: TGCGCCAGCAGCTCTCTAGAGGATACGCAGTATTTT. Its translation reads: CASSSLEDTQYF.